This T cell receptor beta chain was sequenced in a study of cytomegalovirus exposure and HLA in healthy donors. Amplification used 60 Vbeta primers and 13 Jbeta primers. Assay: immunoSEQ multiplex PCR; the TCRdb copy retains only in-frame clones and omits some. In the table there are about 63,000 clones, approximately 76% of which are singletons. The CDR3 is 13 residues long. V was shortened by 10 bases and J by 7 bases, with 14 bases between the two germline ends. Germline V gene data show CDR1 as SNHLY and CDR2 as FYNNEI. The chain links TRBV2 to TRBJ2-6; TRBD2 is a possible D gene (6 bases). This TCR was recovered from a man in his fifties or sixties in good health and CMV-seronegative. Sequencing was performed on PBMCs. The CDR3 loop reads CATGRGVANVLTF. For the CDR3, the DNA is TGTGCCACAGGACGCGGGGTAGCCAACGTCCTGACTTTC.